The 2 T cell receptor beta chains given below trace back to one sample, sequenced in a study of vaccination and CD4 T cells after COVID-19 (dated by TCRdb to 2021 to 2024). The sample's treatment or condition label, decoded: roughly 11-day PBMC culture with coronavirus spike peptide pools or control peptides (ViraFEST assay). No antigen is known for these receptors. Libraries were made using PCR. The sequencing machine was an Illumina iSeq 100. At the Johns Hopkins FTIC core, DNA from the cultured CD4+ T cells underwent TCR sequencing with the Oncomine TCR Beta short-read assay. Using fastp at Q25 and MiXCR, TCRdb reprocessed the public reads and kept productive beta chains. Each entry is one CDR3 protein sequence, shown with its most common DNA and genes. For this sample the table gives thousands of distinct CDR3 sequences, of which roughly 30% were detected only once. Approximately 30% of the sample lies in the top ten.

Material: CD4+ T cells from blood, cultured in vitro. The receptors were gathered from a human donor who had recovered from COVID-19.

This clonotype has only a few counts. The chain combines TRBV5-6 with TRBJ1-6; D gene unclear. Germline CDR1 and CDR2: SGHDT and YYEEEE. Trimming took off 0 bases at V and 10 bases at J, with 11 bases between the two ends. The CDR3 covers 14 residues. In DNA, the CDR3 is TGTGCCAGCAGCTTGGCTGAGATGGGATCACCCCTCCACTTT. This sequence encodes CASSLAEMGSPLHF. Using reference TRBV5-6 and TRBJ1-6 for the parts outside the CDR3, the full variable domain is DAGVTQSPTHLIKTRGQQVTLRCSPKSGHDTVSWYQQALGQGPQFIFQYYEEEERQRGNFPDRFSGHQFPNYSSELNVNALLLGDSALYLCASSLAEMGSPLHFGNGTRLTVT.

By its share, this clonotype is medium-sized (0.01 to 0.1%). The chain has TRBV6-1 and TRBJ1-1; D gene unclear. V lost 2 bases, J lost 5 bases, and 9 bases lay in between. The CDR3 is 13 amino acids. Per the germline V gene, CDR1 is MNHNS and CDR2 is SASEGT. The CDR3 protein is CASSELGITEAFF. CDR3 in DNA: TGTGCCAGCAGTGAATTAGGGATAACTGAAGCTTTCTTT.